What follows describes a single TCR beta chain. No antigen is known for it. The data were obtained in a study of T cell responses to AZD1222 COVID-19 vaccine. Produced via immunoSEQ multiplex PCR; TCRdb's table is partial and in-frame only. Of about 62,000 clones detected, about 70% appear once; the ten largest clones hold around 15%. Trimming removed 2 bases at V and 6 bases at J, with 10 bases between. Germline CDR1 is SGHNT and CDR2 is YYREEE (reference sequence). The CDR3 is 13 amino acids. Study results and limitations: Following two doses of AZD1222, Spike-specific TCR breadth and depth rose. Vaccine-related CD4 TCRs covered spike, predominating at 160-218 and 743-854.

Sample: peripheral blood, taken on day 0 of AZD1222 vaccination. The chain joins TRBV5-4 to TRBJ2-3; tentatively, D is TRBD1 (5 bases). The receptor's source is an adult in good health. CDR3 in DNA: TGTGCCAGCAGCTTCGAACAGGTTGATACGCAGTATTTT. It yields the protein CASSFEQVDTQYF.